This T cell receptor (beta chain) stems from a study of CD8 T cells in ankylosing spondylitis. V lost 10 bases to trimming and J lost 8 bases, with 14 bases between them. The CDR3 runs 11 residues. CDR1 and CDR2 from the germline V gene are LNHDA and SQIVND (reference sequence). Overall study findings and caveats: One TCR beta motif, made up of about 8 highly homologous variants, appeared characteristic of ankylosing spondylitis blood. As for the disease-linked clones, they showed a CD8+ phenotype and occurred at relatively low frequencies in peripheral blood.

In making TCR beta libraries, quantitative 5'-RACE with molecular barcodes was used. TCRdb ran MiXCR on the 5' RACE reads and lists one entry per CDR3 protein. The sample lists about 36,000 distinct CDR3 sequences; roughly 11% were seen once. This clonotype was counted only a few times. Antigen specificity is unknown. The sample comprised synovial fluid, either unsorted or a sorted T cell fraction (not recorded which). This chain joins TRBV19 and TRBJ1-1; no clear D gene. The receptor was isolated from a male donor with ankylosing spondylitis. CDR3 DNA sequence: TGTGCCACCGCGAACAATGTCGAAGCTTTCTTT. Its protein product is CATANNVEAFF.